The 11 T cell receptor beta chains presented below share a single source sample, sequenced in a study of cytomegalovirus exposure and HLA in healthy donors. Primers included in the PCR were 60 Vbeta and 13 Jbeta primers. Sequenced by immunoSEQ multiplex PCR; TCRdb stores in-frame clones only, minus some. The sample includes about 150,000 clones, around 70% of them seen just once. The sequenced sample was PBMCs. The receptor set was obtained from a middle-aged man in good health and CMV-seronegative.

The V call is TRBV2, the J call TRBJ1-1; D not certain. This CDR3 has 11 residues. Trimming removed 3 bases at V and 10 bases at J, with 9 bases between. The V gene's germline CDR1 is SNHLY and CDR2 FYNNEI. The CDR3 nucleotides are TGTGCCAGCAGTGACGGGAACGGAGCTTTCTTT. Protein: CASSDGNGAFF.

This clone was picked up one time. The chain recombines TRBV18 with TRBJ2-2; the D gene is possibly TRBD2 (6 bases). The V gene lost 3 bases and the J gene lost 1 base, with 12 bases spanning the gap. Germline V lookup: CDR1 KGHSH, CDR2 LQKENI. This CDR3 contains 16 residues. CDR3 nucleotides: TGTGCCAGCTCACCTATCGGAGCGGGGAACACCGGGGAGCTGTTTTTT. The encoded protein is CASSPIGAGNTGELFF.

V and J are TRBV7-5 and TRBJ1-5; TRBD1, the D gene given by the table, was not confirmed from the DNA. TRBV7-5 is classified as a pseudogene. The CDR3 has 17 amino acids. CDR3 in amino acids: CVRSLGGTGEFVLPQHF. The CDR3 DNA reads TGTGTCAGAAGCTTAGGCGGGACAGGGGAATTCGTCCTGCCCCAGCATTTT.

Comment on this clone: The same CDR3 arises from other DNA sequences in this sample as well. V gene TRBV7-8 combines with J gene TRBJ1-1, with TRBD1 matching 7 bases. After removal of 1 base from V and 4 bases from J, the junction contained 0 bases not matched to a gene. Germline values: CDR1 SGHVS, CDR2 FQNEAQ. This CDR3 is built from 13 residues. The DNA for the CDR3 is TGTGCCAGCAGCTTAGGACAGGGCACTGAAGCTTTCTTT. Translating it yields CASSLGQGTEAFF.

The chain recombines TRBV4-2 with TRBJ1-2; 9 bases are a match to TRBD1. The J segment lost 6 bases and the V segment lost 0 bases, leaving 2 bases of the junction unmatched. There are 14 residues in the CDR3. Germline-derived CDR1 and CDR2 are LGHNA and YNFKEQ. CDR3: CASSQEGQGHGYTF. The CDR3 DNA is TGTGCCAGCAGCCAAGAGGGACAGGGCCATGGCTACACCTTC.

V and J are TRBV12-5 and TRBJ2-5, with a weak D call TRBD2 (5 bases). This CDR3 spans 13 amino acids. Per germline, CDR1 LGHNT and CDR2 FRNRAP. Between the trimmed V and J ends, which lost 5 bases and 1 base, there was a span of 8 bases. CDR3 coding DNA: TGTGCTAGTGGTGGTGCGGGCCAAGAGACCCAGTACTTC. Amino acids: CASGGAGQETQYF.

This chain links TRBV4-1 with TRBJ1-5; 8 nucleotides align to TRBD1. J gave up 2 bases and V 4 bases, and 4 bases lay outside the gene matches. This CDR3 contains 15 residues. Germline V CDR1 and CDR2: MGHRA, YSYEKL. CDR3 bases: TGCGCCAGCAGCCGTGGACAGGGCGGCAATCAGCCCCAGCATTTT. It codes for CASSRGQGGNQPQHF.

In this sample, this clone turned up a few times. The chain joins TRBV7-2 to TRBJ2-3; no clear D. The CDR3 loop spans 15 amino acids. Germline V gene lookup returns CDR1 SGHTA and CDR2 FQGNSA. V was trimmed by 1 base and J by 3 bases, leaving 11 bases between them. As DNA, the CDR3 is TGTGCCAGCAGCTTAGAACTAAGGAGAACAGATACGCAGTATTTT. It specifies CASSLELRRTDTQYF.

The chain joins TRBV2 to TRBJ1-2; D not resolved. Germline V gene sequence: CDR1 SNHLY, CDR2 FYNNEI. The CDR3 consists of 12 residues. The V and J ends lost 11 bases and 4 bases respectively, with 14 bases between them. CDR3 DNA: TGTGCCGTACGAGCGGACGGCTATGGCTACACCTTC. This gives the protein CAVRADGYGYTF.

V is TRBV9 and J is TRBJ2-2; the match to TRBD2 covers 9 bases. Germline trimming cut 3 bases from V and 1 base from J; bases unmatched to any gene: 4. CDR3 size: 16 residues. Germline CDR1 reads SGDLS; CDR2 reads YYNGEE. DNA for the CDR3: TGTGCCAGCAGCGCCCCTAGCGGGAAGAACACCGGGGAGCTGTTTTTT. Translated: CASSAPSGKNTGELFF.

The rearrangement links TRBV10-1 to TRBJ1-2; no reliable D call. Per the germline V gene, CDR1 is WNHNN and CDR2 is SYGVQD (reference sequence). Trimming removed 3 bases at V and 5 bases at J, with 7 bases between. The CDR3 extends over 12 amino acids. DNA for the CDR3: TGCGCCAGCAGTGATACTAGTTATGGCTACACCTTC. Its translation: CASSDTSYGYTF.